This T cell receptor (beta chain) was obtained from a study of regulatory T cells in long-lasting Graves disease (dated by TCRdb to about 2021). With respect to the entire study: To count as having persistent Graves' disease, a patient had to have received antithyroid drug treatment for over 5 years with TSH receptor autoantibodies remaining persistently positive. A total of approximately 35 samples underwent TCR sequencing: about 13 from persistent and about 20 from newly diagnosed Graves' disease patients. The study was registered as a clinical trial and conducted in China. Peripheral blood TCR sequencing and RNA sequencing compared persistent Graves' disease patients with newly diagnosed Graves' disease patients. Antithyroid drugs had been taken for approximately 10 years on average by persistent Graves' disease patients in the clinical cohort. Study-wide findings and limitations: The small sample size was acknowledged by the authors as a limitation that may reduce accuracy. Because the primary lesion, thyroid tissue, could not be accessed, the study looked at peripheral blood alone. Sequencing and analysis were restricted to the TCR beta chain. More public clonotypes were shared among persistent patients (fewer than 3,000) than among newly diagnosed patients (under 1,000). Persistent disease showed preferential use of TRBV28, TRBJ1-2 and TRBJ2-5, whereas newly diagnosed disease favored TRBV20-1 and TRBJ2-1. Compared with newly diagnosed patients, patients with persistent Graves' disease had lower TCR Shannon entropy and fewer highly expanded clones, which suggests clonal expansion.

The library was produced with multiplex PCR. The reads were generated on an Illumina HiSeq 4000. CDR3 regions were amplified by Arm-PCR with iRepertoire HTBI primers to construct TCR beta libraries. Before sequencing, the PCR products went through gel purification. As for the authors' bioinformatics: Gene usage analysis of CDR3 amino acid clonotypes used the 62 TRBV and 12 to 15 TRBJ segments found across samples. Filtered high-quality paired reads were merged into contigs using COPE and FqMerger. BLAST was used to align contigs to IMGT TRBV, TRBD and TRBJ reference genes, with CDR3 defined following IMGT. Any clonotype with a frequency above 0.1% was classified as a highly expanded clone. Shannon entropy was used to measure repertoire diversity, and the Gini coefficient was used to measure V-J evenness. Public clonotypes were defined as clonotypes shared by more than one individual. The raw public data were reprocessed by TCRdb itself: fastp quality trimming at Q25, MiXCR clonotype calling, in-frame beta chains only. Rows with one shared CDR3 protein collapse into an entry with the most common genes and DNA. The V and J calls were not made by the authors but by TCRdb's processing. The sample has over 650,000 distinct CDR3 sequences on record, about 30% of them singletons. Under 55% of the sample goes to the ten largest clones.

The CDR3, cysteine through phenylalanine, is 17 amino acids long. CDR3 DNA is the only sequence kept; it has 51 bases, read in frame from the first base. V loses 0 bases at its end and J loses 1 base; junction bases beyond the gene matches: 4. Via the germline V gene (reference sequence), CDR1 is DFQATT and CDR2 SNEGSKA. Read against the paper, the sample's time point label means: persistent/refractory GD, antithyroid drugs over 5 years with positive TRAb. RNA was extracted from PBMCs in TRIzol for both TCR sequencing and RNA sequencing. The diagnosis of Graves' disease followed American Thyroid Association guidelines. The patients came from an endocrinology department in Xi'an, China. From each patient, roughly 9 milliliters of peripheral blood was collected into an EDTA anticoagulant tube. PBMCs were isolated by Ficoll Paque Plus density gradient separation without further T cell sorting. An Agilent 2100 Bioanalyzer and agarose gel were used to assess RNA quality, and a NanoDrop 2000 was used to measure RNA concentration.

A remark on this clonotype: Its antigen remains unidentified. Base quality data are lacking; no much larger clone is found one base away.

The receptor chain draws on TRBV20-1 and TRBJ2-2, with 11 bases matching TRBD2. The TCR originated in a female donor with Graves disease. The sample was peripheral blood mononuclear cells (PBMCs), taken when the disease was refractory, from a patient treated with antithyroid drugs. The CDR3 in this case is CSARDQGLAGNTGELFF. The DNA sequence follows: TGCAGTGCTAGAGATCAAGGACTAGCGGGGAACACCGGGGAGCTGTTTTTT.